One and the same sample provided the 7 T cell receptor beta chains below, sequenced in a study of tumor-infiltrating lymphocytes in primary liver carcinoma (dated by TCRdb to 2016 to 2017). Without any cell sorting, total RNA and DNA were co-extracted from about 20-30 mg of bulk tissue using the AllPrep DNA/RNA mini kit. The reads were generated on an Illumina HiSeq 2500. Using a constant-region primer and ProtoScript II reverse transcriptase, TCRbeta-specific cDNA was reverse-transcribed from 500 ng total RNA. The TCRbeta libraries were prepared through three rounds of nested multiplex PCR following a slightly modified ARM-PCR procedure. Multiplex TRBV1-TRBV30 forward primers and a Cbeta reverse primer were used in the first two PCR rounds, each of which was run for around 10 cycles. TCRdb reran the public reads through fastp at Q25 and MiXCR, keeping productive beta chains. Each record represents a unique CDR3 protein, reported with the most common genes and DNA among its rows. The sample profile shows 99,000 or so distinct CDR3 sequences; roughly 80% of them were found once. The ten largest clonotypes hold about 20% of the sample.

Sequenced: liver tumor tissue from sampling region 3. The meaning of the sample's cell subset or site label: tumor region T3, left-lateral pole. The source is a man between 40 and 49 years old with primary liver carcinoma and hepatitis B virus infection.

Concerning this clonotype: Germline and junction disagree at one end, which may indicate a read error. The chain is built from TRBV12-3 or TRBV12-4 and TRBJ2-3; 8 nucleotides align to TRBD1. The CDR3 is 14 amino acids. This chain's CDR3 is CASSFTGGEDRQYF. The CDR3 bases are TGTGCCAGCAGTTTCACAGGGGGTGAGGATAGGCAGTATTTT.

The chain couples TRBV4-2 to TRBJ1-2, with D hard to call. Trimming pared 4 bases from V and 5 bases from J, leaving 14 bases between. Germline V gene lookup returns CDR1 LGHNA and CDR2 YNFKEQ. This CDR3 comprises 14 residues. The CDR3 is CASSLLEGNYGYTF. The CDR3 DNA reads as TGTGCCAGCAGCCTCTTAGAAGGGAATTATGGCTACACCTTC.

Notes on this clonotype: This could be a read error, since a much larger clone is one nucleotide away. Here the CDR3 DNA reads TGTGCCAGCAGCTTAAGGCAATGTGCGGGAGAGTCTCACTTT. Protein product: CASSLRQCAGESHF. The chain recombines TRBV11-1 with TRBJ2-3, with TRBD2 matching over 7 bases. There are 14 residues in the CDR3. CDR1 is SGHAT, CDR2 FQDESV, per germline (reference sequence).

As concerns this clonotype: Sequence at one end of the junction differs from germline and may be a read error. The V call is TRBV7-2, the J call TRBJ1-2; D unclear. CDR1 and CDR2 (germline): SGHTA, FQGNSA. The CDR3 is made up of 17 amino acids. The CDR3 protein is CASSLGPLPSDDYGYTF. CDR3 DNA sequence: TGTGCCAGTAGCTTAGGGCCCCTTCCAAGTGACGACTATGGCTATACCTTC. Using reference TRBV7-2 and TRBJ1-2 for the parts outside the CDR3, the full variable domain is GAGVSQSPSNKVTEKGKDVELRCDPISGHTALYWYRQSLGQGLEFLIYFQGNSAPDKSGLPSDRFSAERTGGSVSTLTIQRTQQEDSAVYLCASSLGPLPSDDYGYTFGSGTRLTVV.

Note on this clonotype: A junction end diverges from the germline sequence, so it may reflect a read error. The chain has TRBV9 and TRBJ1-5; possibly TRBD1 for D (6 bases). The CDR3 sequence is 15 residues long. The germline V gene has CDR1 SGDLS and CDR2 YYNGEE. The CDR3 spells CASSANGGGHQPKHF. CDR3 nucleotides: TGTGCCAGCAGCGCCAATGGCGGGGGCCATCAGCCCAAGCATTTT.

As to this clonotype: Germline is not matched at one junction end, which may reflect a read error. The chain is built from TRBV4-2 and TRBJ2-7; TRBD2 matches 10 bases. Germline CDR1 is LGHNA and CDR2 is YNFKEQ. CDR3 length: 17 residues. Here the CDR3 DNA reads TGTGCTAGCAGCCAAGGTTTCGCTAGCGGGAGAACTTACGAGCAGTACTTC. The encoded protein is CASSQGFASGRTYEQYF.

Note on this clonotype: This clone may be a read error of a much larger clone one base away. The rearrangement links TRBV5-1 to TRBJ2-1; D not certain. V dropped 6 bases and J dropped 8 bases, with 12 bases sitting between them. Germline CDR1 reads SGHRS; CDR2 reads YFSETQ. CDR3 length: 12 residues. The CDR3 reads CASNRPSDEQFF. CDR3 DNA sequence: TGCGCCAGCAACCGCCCCAGCGATGAGCAGTTCTTC.